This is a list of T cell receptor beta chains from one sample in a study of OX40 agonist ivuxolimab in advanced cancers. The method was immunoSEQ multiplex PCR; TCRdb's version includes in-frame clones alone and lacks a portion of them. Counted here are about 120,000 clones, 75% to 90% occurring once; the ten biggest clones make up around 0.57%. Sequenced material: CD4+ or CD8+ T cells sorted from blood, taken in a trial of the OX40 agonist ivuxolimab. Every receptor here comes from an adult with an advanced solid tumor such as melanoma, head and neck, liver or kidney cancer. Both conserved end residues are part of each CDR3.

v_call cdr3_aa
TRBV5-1 CASSLGGPGETQYF
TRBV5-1 CASNVDPNTGELFF
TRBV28 CASSLTGATQPQHF
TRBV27 CASGSPNRLNTEAFF
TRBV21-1 CASRKGGGGSGPTDYEQYF
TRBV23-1 CASAIRFGRTVYEQYF
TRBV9 CASSGDRVGYTF
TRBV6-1 CASRDLLTGELFF
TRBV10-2 CASSEGKSYEKLFF
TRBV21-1 CASTSDRGVGDYEQYF
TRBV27 CASSLRWSSGNTIYF
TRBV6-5 CAIGTGSYEQYF
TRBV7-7 CASSLEQGYEQYF
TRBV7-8 CASSLARLPGGEQYF
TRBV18 CASSPRLDRVLVRDTGELFF
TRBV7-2 CASSTRGVGTDTQYF
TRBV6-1 CASFRQGREKLFF
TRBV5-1 CASSAKTGTGGNIQYF
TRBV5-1 CASSGGEGPNSPLHF
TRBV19 CASRLYRPSGANVLTF
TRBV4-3 CASSQDIQGYSGGTQYF
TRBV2 CASSPTGQATIKTQYF
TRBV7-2 CASNLMAGTGTSPLHF
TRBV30 CAWGGGYGYTF
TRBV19 CASSISPGGYEQYF
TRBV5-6 CASSRRGLDEKLFF
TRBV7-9 CATEGGGYTF
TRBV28 CASSIRLEKLFF
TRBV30 CASAQSSYNEQFF
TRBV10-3 CAISDPLFGQGGNQPQHF
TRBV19 CASSIGLGGETQYF
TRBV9 CASSPDRGLEKLFF
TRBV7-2 CASSLSSGDPGELFF
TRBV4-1 CASSQGTGNIQYF
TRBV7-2 CASSRAPGPYEQYF
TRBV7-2 CASSQSGQGIYYGYTF
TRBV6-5 CASSYSNVDSPLHF
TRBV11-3 CASSLSSGGKYEQYF
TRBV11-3 CASSLGGPNEKLFF
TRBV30 CAWSILPLAEQYF
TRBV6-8 CAIRSVRAETQYF
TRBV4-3 CASSQGAVSGTEAFF
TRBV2 CASSGQSEAFF
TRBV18 CASSPPAGTSGTDTQYF